One and the same sample provided the 8 T cell receptor beta chains below, sequenced in a study of cytomegalovirus exposure and HLA in healthy donors. Primers for the PCR totalled 60 Vbeta and 13 Jbeta. Sequenced by immunoSEQ multiplex PCR; TCRdb stores in-frame clones only, minus some. The sample lists 250,000 to 300,000 clones, about nine tenths occurring once. The source material was PBMCs. All receptors derive from a girl aged 2 to 9 in good health and CMV-seronegative.

The V call is TRBV6-5, the J call TRBJ2-1, with TRBD2 identical over 8 bases. V gave up 0 bases and J gave up 6 bases; unmatched junction bases: 7. The length of the CDR3 is 16 residues. Germline values: CDR1 MNHEY, CDR2 SVGAGI. The CDR3 loop is CASSYSGLAISNEQFF. In nucleotides, the CDR3 is TGTGCCAGCAGTTACTCCGGACTAGCTATTTCCAATGAGCAGTTCTTC.

The V and J genes are TRBV5-1 and TRBJ2-7; 12 nucleotides match TRBD2. Losses at the gene ends were 5 bases for V and 3 bases for J; bases not matched to a gene: 6. This CDR3 is 15 amino acids long. Germline CDR1 reads SGHRS; CDR2 reads YFSETQ. The CDR3 DNA reads as TGCGCCAGCAGTCCGACTAGCGGGAGAAACTACGAGCAGTACTTC. Translated: CASSPTSGRNYEQYF.

The genes are TRBV7-7 and TRBJ2-5; maybe TRBD2 (7 bases). CDR3 length: 15 residues. Trimming removed 5 bases at V and 6 bases at J, with 19 bases between. Germline CDR1 is SSHAT and CDR2 is FNYEAQ (reference sequence). CDR3 DNA: TGTGCCAGCAGCAGCGAGGGAGGGGGGAGTCAGACCCAGTACTTC. Its translation: CASSSEGGGSQTQYF.

This clone was found a few times. CDR3 in amino acids: CASGLGTDINQPQHF. The CDR3 bases are TGTGCTAGTGGACTCGGGACAGATATCAATCAGCCCCAGCATTTT. J is TRBJ1-5 and V is TRBV12-5; 7 bases match TRBD1. CDR3 length: 15 amino acids. Trimming took 6 bases from V and 3 from J; bases not matched to a gene: 8. The germline CDR1 and CDR2 sequences are LGHNT and FRNRAP.

In its sample, this clone was seen once. The rearrangement uses TRBV28 and TRBJ2-1, with 8 nucleotides matching TRBD1. Looked up from germline, CDR1 is MDHEN and CDR2 is SYDVKM. The CDR3 loop spans 20 amino acids. The junction had 19 bases not matched to a gene; V was cut back by 2 bases and J by 4 bases. CDR3 in DNA: TGTGCCAGCAGTTTACCCGAAAACCTTAAACAGGGGGGCCATTACAATGAGCAGTTCTTC. Translation gives CASSLPENLKQGGHYNEQFF.

The chain's CDR3 is CASSLGAPGSNQPQHF. CDR3 sequence (DNA): TGTGCCAGCAGCTTGGGGGCTCCCGGTAGCAATCAGCCCCAGCATTTT. This chain joins TRBV5-4 and TRBJ1-5; D is unresolved. CDR3 length equals 16 residues. From germline, CDR1 is SGHNT and CDR2 YYREEE (reference sequence). With 0 bases removed from V and 0 bases from J, the gap between germline ends came to 10 bases.

The chain joins TRBV12-1 to TRBJ2-1; the table calls TRBD2, which could not be checked here. TRBV12-1 is reported as a pseudogene. CDR3 length: 18 amino acids. The CDR3 DNA sequence: TGTGCCAGCAGCTCCTTCCTAGCGGGAGCAGGTTCCTACAATGAGCAGTTCTTC. Its translation is CASSSFLAGAGSYNEQFF.

The V call is TRBV7-9, the J call TRBJ1-3, with no clear D. Germline V gene lookup returns CDR1 SEHNR and CDR2 FQNEAQ (reference sequence). V lost 8 bases to trimming and J lost 0 bases, with 11 bases between them. The CDR3 extends over 14 amino acids. The CDR3 loop reads CASGRQTSGNTIYF. The CDR3 DNA is TGTGCCAGCGGGAGACAAACCTCTGGAAACACCATATATTTT.